This T cell receptor (beta chain) emerged from a study of CD4+ T cells in melanoma. The study, taken as a whole, reports: Neoantigen-specific CD4+ T cells in melanoma reportedly had diverse differentiation states.

With respect to this clone: What it binds is not known.

Per the germline V gene, CDR1 is SGHDN and CDR2 is FVKESK. This CDR3 has 18 residues. V was pared by 4 bases and J by 0 bases, with 9 bases of the junction left unmatched. The assay was immunoSEQ multiplex PCR, and TCRdb's table has in-frame clones only and misses some. The sample holds 140,000 or so clones, about nine tenths seen once. This chain joins TRBV14 and TRBJ2-6, with 7 bases aligning to TRBD1. The clonotype was recovered from a human donor with melanoma. CDR3 nucleotide sequence: TGTGCCAGCAGCCCGCGGACAGGCCTAGGCTCTGGGGCCAACGTCCTGACTTTC. It specifies CASSPRTGLGSGANVLTF.